At least ten counts were recorded for the clone carrying this T cell receptor (beta chain). One junction end does not reproduce the germline sequence, and a read error may be involved. This CDR3 comprises 15 residues. Germline V gene lookup returns CDR1 SSHAT and CDR2 FNYEAQ (reference sequence). Per the original methods: Sample TCR totals centred on a median of around 93,000, ranging about 20,000 to 750,000. TCRdb analysed the RACE reads with MiXCR anew, one entry per CDR3 protein. The V and J calls and clone size come from TCRdb's table, not from the authors' own analysis. This table holds 100,000 to 120,000 distinct CDR3 sequences, under 40% found once. This entry belongs to a study of human T cells and chemical hapten exposure. Time point of the sample: patch test 3, about 24 weeks after DPC sensitization. The treatment was: therapeutic diphenylcyclopropenone sensitization with weekly scalp DPC.

The receptor comes from a man aged 35 to 55 with alopecia areata. Some clones in this sample may be carry-over from other donors' samples. The chain is built from TRBV7-7 and TRBJ2-2; D may be TRBD2 (5 bases). Material: whole blood, obtained in connection with sensitization to the hapten diphenylcyclopropenone (DPC). CDR3 residues: CASSPGGIRTGELFF. The CDR3 bases are TGTGCTAGCAGCCCCGGAGGAATCCGCACCGGGGAGCTGTTTTTT.